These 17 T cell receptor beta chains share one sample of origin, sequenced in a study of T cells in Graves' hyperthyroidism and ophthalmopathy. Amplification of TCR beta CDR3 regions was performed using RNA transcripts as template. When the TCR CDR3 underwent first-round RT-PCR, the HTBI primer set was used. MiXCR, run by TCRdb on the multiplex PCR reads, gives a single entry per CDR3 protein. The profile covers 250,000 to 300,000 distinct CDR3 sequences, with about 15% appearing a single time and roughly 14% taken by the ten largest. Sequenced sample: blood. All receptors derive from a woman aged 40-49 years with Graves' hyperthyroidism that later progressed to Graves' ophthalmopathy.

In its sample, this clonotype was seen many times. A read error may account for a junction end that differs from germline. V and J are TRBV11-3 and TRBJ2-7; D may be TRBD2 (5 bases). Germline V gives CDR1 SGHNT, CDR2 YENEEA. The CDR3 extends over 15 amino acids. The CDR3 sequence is CASSQARAPYYERYF. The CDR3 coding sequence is TGTGCCAGCAGCCAGGCGAGGGCCCCCTACTACGAGCGGTACTTC.

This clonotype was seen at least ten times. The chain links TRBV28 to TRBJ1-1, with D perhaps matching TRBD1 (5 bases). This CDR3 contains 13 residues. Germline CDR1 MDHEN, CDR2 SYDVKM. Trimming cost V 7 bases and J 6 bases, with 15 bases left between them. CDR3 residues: CASTIQVQAEAFF. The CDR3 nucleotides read TGTGCCAGCACCATACAGGTTCAGGCTGAAGCTTTCTTT.

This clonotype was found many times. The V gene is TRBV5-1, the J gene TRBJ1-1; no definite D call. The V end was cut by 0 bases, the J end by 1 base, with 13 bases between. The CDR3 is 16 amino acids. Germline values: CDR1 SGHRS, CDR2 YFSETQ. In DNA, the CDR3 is TGCGCCAGCAGCTTGGTGGAGAATAAAGCGAACACTGAAGCTTTCTTT. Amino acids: CASSLVENKANTEAFF.

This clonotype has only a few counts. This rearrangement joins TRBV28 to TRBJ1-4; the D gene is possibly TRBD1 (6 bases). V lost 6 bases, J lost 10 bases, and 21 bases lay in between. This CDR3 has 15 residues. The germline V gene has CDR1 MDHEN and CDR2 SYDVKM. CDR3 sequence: CASRPIQGEGGKLFF. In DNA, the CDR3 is TGTGCCAGCAGACCGATACAGGGTGAGGGGGGAAAACTGTTTTTT.

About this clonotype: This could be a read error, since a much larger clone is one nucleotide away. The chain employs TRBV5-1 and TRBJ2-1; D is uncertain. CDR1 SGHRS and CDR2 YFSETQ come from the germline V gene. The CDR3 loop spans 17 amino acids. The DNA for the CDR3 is TGCGCCAGCAGCTTGGCCGAGATGTTTTGGACCACCGATGAGCGGTTCTTC. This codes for CASSLAEMFWTTDERFF.

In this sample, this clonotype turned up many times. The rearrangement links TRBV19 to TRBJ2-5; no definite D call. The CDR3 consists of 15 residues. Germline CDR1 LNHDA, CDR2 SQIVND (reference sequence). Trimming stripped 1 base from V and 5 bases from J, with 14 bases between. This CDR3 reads CASSIGTEERETQYF. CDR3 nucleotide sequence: TGTGCCAGTAGTATAGGAACCGAGGAACGGGAGACCCAGTACTTC.

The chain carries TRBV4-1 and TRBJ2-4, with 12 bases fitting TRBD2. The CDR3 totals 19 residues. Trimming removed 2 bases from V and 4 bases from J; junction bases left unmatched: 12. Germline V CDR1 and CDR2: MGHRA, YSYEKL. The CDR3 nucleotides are TGCGCCAGCAGCCAAAGACTAGCGGGAGACCCTCCGGATAAAAACATTCAGTACTTC. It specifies CASSQRLAGDPPDKNIQYF.

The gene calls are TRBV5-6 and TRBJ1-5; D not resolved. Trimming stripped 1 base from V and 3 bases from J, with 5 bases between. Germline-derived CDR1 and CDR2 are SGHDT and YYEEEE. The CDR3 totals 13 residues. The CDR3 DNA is TGTGCCAGCAGCTTGTTACCCAATCAGCCCCAGCATTTT. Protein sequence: CASSLLPNQPQHF.

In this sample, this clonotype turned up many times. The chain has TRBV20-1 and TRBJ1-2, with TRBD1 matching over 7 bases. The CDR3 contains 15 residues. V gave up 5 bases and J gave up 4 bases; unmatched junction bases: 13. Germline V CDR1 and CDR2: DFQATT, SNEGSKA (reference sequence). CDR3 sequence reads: CSAPPGTAFSYGYTF. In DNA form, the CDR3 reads TGCAGTGCTCCGCCCGGGACAGCTTTTTCCTATGGCTACACCTTC.

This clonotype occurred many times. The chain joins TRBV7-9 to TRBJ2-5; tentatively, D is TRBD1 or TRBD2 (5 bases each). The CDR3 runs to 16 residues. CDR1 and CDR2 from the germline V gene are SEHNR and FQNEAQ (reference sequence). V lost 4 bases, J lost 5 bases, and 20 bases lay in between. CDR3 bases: TGTGCCAGCAGCTCCGGGGACGTTCGGCCGGGGGAGACCCAGTACTTC. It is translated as CASSSGDVRPGETQYF.

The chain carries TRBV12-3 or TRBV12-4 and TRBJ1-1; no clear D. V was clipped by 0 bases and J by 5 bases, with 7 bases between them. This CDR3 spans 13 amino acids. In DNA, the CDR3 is TGTGCCAGCAGTTTAGCATCGTTGACTGAAGCTTTCTTT. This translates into CASSLASLTEAFF.

CDR3: CASRAGQARGAQHF. The CDR3 nucleotides read TGTGCCAGCAGAGCAGGACAGGCTCGGGGGGCCCAGCATTTT. The V and J genes are TRBV28 and TRBJ1-5; TRBD1 matches 7 bases. The CDR3 is 14 residues long. CDR1 and CDR2 from the germline V gene are MDHEN and SYDVKM. V trimming: 6 bases; J trimming: 11 bases; junction bases outside the gene matches: 13.

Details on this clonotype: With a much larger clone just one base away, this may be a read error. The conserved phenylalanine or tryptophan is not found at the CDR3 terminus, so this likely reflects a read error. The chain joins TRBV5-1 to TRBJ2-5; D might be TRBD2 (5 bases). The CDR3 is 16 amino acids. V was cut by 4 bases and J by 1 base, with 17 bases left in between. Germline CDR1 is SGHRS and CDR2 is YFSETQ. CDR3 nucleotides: TGCGCCAGCAGCCCACGAGTCTCGGGAATCCAAGAGACCCAGTACCTC. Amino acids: CASSPRVSGIQETQYL.

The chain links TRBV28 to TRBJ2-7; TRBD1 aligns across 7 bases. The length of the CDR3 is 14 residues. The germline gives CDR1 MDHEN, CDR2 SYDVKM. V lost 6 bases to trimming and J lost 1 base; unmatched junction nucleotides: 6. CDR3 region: CASSPDRVSYEQYF. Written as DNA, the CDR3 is TGTGCCAGCAGCCCTGACAGGGTATCCTACGAGCAGTACTTC.

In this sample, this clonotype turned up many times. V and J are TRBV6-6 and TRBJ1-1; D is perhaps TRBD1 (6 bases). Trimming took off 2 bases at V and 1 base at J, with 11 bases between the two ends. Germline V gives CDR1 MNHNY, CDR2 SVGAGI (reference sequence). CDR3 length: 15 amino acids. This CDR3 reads CASSYRGAGNTEAFF. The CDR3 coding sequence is TGTGCCAGCAGTTACCGGGGGGCAGGGAACACTGAAGCTTTCTTT.

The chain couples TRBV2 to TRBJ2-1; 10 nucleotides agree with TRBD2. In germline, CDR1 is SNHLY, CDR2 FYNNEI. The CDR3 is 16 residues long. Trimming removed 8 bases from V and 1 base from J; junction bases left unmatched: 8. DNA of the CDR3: TGTGCCAGCTTCAAGCGGGGGGGCGTTTCCTACAATGAGCAGTTCTTC. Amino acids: CASFKRGGVSYNEQFF.

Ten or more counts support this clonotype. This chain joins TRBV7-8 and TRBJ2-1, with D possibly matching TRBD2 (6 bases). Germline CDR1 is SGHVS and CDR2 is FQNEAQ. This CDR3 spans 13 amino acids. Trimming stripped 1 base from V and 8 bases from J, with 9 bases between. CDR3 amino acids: CASSLGGLYEQFF. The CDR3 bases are TGTGCCAGCAGCTTAGGGGGACTCTATGAGCAGTTCTTC.